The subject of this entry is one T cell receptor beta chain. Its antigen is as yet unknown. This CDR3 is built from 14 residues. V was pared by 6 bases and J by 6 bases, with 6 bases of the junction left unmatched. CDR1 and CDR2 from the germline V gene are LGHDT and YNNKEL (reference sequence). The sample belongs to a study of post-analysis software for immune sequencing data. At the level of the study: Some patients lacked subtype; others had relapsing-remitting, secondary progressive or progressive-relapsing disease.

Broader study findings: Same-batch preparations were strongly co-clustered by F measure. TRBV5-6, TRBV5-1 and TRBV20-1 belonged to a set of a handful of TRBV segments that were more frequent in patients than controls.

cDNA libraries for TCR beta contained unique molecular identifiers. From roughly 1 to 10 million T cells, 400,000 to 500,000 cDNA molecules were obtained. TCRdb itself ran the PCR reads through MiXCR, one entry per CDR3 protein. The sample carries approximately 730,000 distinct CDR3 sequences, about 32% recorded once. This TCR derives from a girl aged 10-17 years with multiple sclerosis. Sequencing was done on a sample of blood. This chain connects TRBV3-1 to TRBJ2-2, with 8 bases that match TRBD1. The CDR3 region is CASRRTGIPGELFF. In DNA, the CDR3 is TGTGCCAGCAGACGGACAGGGATACCCGGGGAGCTGTTTTTT.